This paragraph covers one T cell receptor beta chain sequence. The sample belongs to a study of OX40 agonist ivuxolimab in advanced cancers. As for the study in general: An agonistic anti-OX40 (CD134) antibody, ivuxolimab, was used to treat the patients. Three patients, one with hepatocellular carcinoma and two with cutaneous melanoma, achieved partial responses. Hepatocellular carcinoma, melanoma, renal cell or head and neck cancer affected the dose-escalation patients.

Germline V gene data show CDR1 as SGHTA and CDR2 as FQGNSA. With V trimmed by 1 base and J by 3 bases, 8 bases remained unmatched. There are 16 residues in the CDR3. Some clones are missing from TCRdb's copy, which holds only in-frame ones; the method was immunoSEQ multiplex PCR. The table records 65,000 to 80,000 clones, around 89% of them present only once. Autoimmune disease history or systemic immunosuppression disqualified patients. The V and J genes are TRBV7-2 and TRBJ2-7; 8 positions match TRBD1. Source: CD4+ or CD8+ T cells sorted from blood, taken in a trial of the OX40 agonist ivuxolimab. This clonotype was sampled from an adult with an advanced solid tumor such as melanoma, head and neck, liver or kidney cancer. The CDR3, as DNA: TGTGCCAGCAGCTTAGATGGGGCAGGGGGCCACTACGAGCAGTACTTC. It codes for CASSLDGAGGHYEQYF.